The clone carrying this T cell receptor (beta chain) was seen once. Its antigen is as yet unknown. Being one base from a much bigger clone, this may be a read error. The source of the sample is a study of T cells in Graves' hyperthyroidism and ophthalmopathy. General observations from the study: The majority of expanded thyroid clonotypes above 0.001 also appeared in blood.

Regions amplified from RNA transcripts were the TCR beta CDR3 regions. Primed by the HTBI set, a first-round RT-PCR was run on the TCR CDR3. TCRdb reprocessed the multiplex PCR reads with MiXCR, giving one entry per CDR3 protein. The data contain about 600,000 distinct CDR3 sequences, 13% to 15% of them seen just once; the ten biggest clones take up 7% to 9%. PBMCs were collected from an approximately 10 ml volume of fresh peripheral blood. Germline-derived CDR1 and CDR2 are SGHRS and YFSETQ. This CDR3 region has 14 residues. Unmatched junction bases numbered 8, after V lost 2 bases and J lost 11 bases.

This sequence was found in a woman aged 18-35 years with Graves' ophthalmopathy. Sequencing was performed on blood. The chain recombines TRBV5-1 with TRBJ2-4, with 9 bases that match TRBD2. CDR3 region: CASSLGTSLPVQYF. CDR3 in DNA: TGCGCCAGCAGCTTAGGGACTAGCCTCCCAGTTCAGTACTTC. Looking up the rest from reference TRBV5-1 and TRBJ2-4 gives the full variable domain: KAGVTQTPRYLIKTRGQQVTLSCSPISGHRSVSWYQQTPGQGLQFLFEYFSETQRNKGNFPGRFSGRQFSNSRSEMNVSTLELGDSALYLCASSLGTSLPVQYFGAGTRLSVL.